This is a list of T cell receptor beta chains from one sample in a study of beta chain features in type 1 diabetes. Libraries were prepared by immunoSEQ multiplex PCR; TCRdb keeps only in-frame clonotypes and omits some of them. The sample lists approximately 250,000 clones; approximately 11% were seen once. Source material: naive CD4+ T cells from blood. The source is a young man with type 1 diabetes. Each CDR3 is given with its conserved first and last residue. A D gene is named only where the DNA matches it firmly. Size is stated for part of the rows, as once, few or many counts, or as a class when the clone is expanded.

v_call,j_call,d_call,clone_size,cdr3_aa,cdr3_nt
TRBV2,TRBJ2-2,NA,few,CASSETPTGELFF,TGTGCCAGCAGTGAAACTCCCACCGGGGAGCTGTTTTTT
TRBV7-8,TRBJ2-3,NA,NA,CASSFRSPAGDTQYF,TGTGCCAGCAGCTTTCGAAGCCCAGCAGGGGATACGCAGTATTTT
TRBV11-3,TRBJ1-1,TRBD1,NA,CASGLTGLTEAFF,TGTGCCAGCGGCCTGACAGGGCTCACTGAAGCTTTCTTT
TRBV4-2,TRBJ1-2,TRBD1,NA,CASSQEQGAPYGYTF,TGTGCCAGCAGCCAAGAACAGGGGGCCCCCTATGGCTACACCTTC
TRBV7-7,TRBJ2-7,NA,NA,CASSPATGYEQYF,TGTGCTAGCAGCCCCGCGACAGGTTACGAGCAGTACTTC
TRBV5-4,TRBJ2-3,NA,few,CATQGTLTDTQYF,TGTGCCACCCAGGGTACCCTCACAGATACGCAGTATTTT
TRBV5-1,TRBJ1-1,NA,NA,CASSLAGLSEAFF,TGCGCCAGCAGCTTGGCTGGGCTTTCCGAAGCTTTCTTT
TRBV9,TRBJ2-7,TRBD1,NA,CASSVEVGGQGGVEQYF,TGTGCCAGCAGCGTCGAAGTGGGGGGACAGGGAGGTGTCGAGCAGTACTTC
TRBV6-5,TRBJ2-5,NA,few,CASSPTARGETQYF,TGTGCCAGCAGTCCCACAGCGAGGGGGGAGACCCAGTACTTC
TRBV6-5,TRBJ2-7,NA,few,CASRTDISNYEQYF,TGTGCCAGCAGGACAGACATATCAAACTACGAGCAGTACTTC
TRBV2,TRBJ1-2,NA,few,CASRLTGPGGYTF,TGTGCCAGCAGGCTAACAGGCCCTGGAGGCTACACCTTC
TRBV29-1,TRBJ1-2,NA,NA,CSVGVLREGYTF,TGCAGCGTTGGGGTCCTGAGGGAAGGCTACACCTTC
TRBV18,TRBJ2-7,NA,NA,CASFPDNVPYEQYF,TGTGCCAGCTTCCCGGACAACGTTCCCTACGAGCAGTACTTC
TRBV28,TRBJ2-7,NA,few,CASSLRYEQYF,TGTGCCAGCAGTTTGCGCTACGAGCAGTACTTC
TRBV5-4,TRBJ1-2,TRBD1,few,CASSWGQASNYGYTF,TGTGCCAGCAGCTGGGGACAGGCGTCGAACTATGGCTACACCTTC
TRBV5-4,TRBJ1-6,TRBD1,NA,CASRRPGQGRNSPLHF,TGTGCCAGCAGACGACCGGGACAGGGAAGGAATTCACCCCTCCACTTT
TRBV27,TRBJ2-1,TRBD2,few,CASRPSGASSYNEQFF,TGTGCCAGCAGACCCAGCGGGGCCAGCTCCTACAATGAGCAGTTCTTC
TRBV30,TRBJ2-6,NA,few,CAWSPGLSGANVLTF,TGTGCCTGGAGTCCGGGTCTCTCTGGGGCCAACGTCCTGACTTTC
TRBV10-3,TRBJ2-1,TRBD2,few,CAISGLAATNEQFF,TGTGCCATCAGTGGGCTAGCGGCCACCAATGAGCAGTTCTTC
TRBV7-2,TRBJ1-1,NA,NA,CASRTRGSGTEAFF,TGTGCCAGCAGGACCAGGGGATCGGGAACTGAAGCTTTCTTT
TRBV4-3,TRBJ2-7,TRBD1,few,CASSQGAGTGYYEQYF,TGCGCCAGCAGCCAAGGGGCTGGGACAGGATACTACGAGCAGTACTTC
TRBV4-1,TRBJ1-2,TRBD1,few,CASSPSPGTGGVGYTF,TGCGCCAGCAGCCCGAGTCCCGGGACAGGGGGAGTAGGCTACACCTTC